This T cell receptor (beta chain) was profiled in a study of T cells in Graves' hyperthyroidism and ophthalmopathy (dated by TCRdb to the late 2010s). Regarding the study in general: Peripheral blood was sampled at the time of initial diagnosis, prior to any treatment. To identify TCR V-J signatures that set the groups apart, the researchers used a discovery cohort of 90 to 100 patients, made up of 40 to 45 with Graves' ophthalmopathy and some 58 with stable Graves' hyperthyroidism. Prospective prediction of ophthalmopathy was tested in an independent validation cohort of 18 to 20 hyperthyroidism patients and some 17 patients who later progressed to ophthalmopathy. The roughly 90 discovery patients were divided at random into training and test sets in a 7:3 ratio. In addition, the study compared T-cell repertoires in thyroid tissue and in blood from several Graves' hyperthyroidism patients. Once sampling was done, hyperthyroidism patients were given methimazole at a starting dose of 30 mg daily, whereas ophthalmopathy patients were given high-dose intravenous methylprednisolone. The paper reports TCR Vbeta CDR3 sequencing of approximately 140 peripheral blood samples: some 44 ophthalmopathy, 70 to 85 hyperthyroidism and some 17 progressor patients. Study-level results and caveats: No statistical method was used to fix the sample size in advance, and group allocation was not hidden from the investigators. Ophthalmopathy was separated from stable hyperthyroidism by a 13 V-J signature model, with approximately 85% sensitivity and roughly 81% specificity obtained in cross-validation and 80%/75% obtained in testing. Blood samples also contained most of the expanded thyroid clonotypes (frequency above 0.001), which suggests that blood repertoires may reflect thyroid immune responses. During validation, the model predicted progression to ophthalmopathy a median of roughly 7.1 months ahead of onset, with more than 60% sensitivity and 72.22% specificity.

For this clonotype: The antigen this receptor binds is unknown. Base-call qualities are not available, and no considerably larger clone is one nucleotide away.

The TCR beta CDR3 regions were amplified from the RNA transcripts. The first round of RT-PCR for the TCR CDR3 was performed with the HTBI primer set and the Qiagen OneStep RT-PCR kit. The libraries were constructed in a second round of multiplex PCR and then size-selected and purified. Sequencing of the libraries was done on an Illumina HiSeq2000 using paired-end 100 bp reads. Per the original workflow: SOAPnuke was used to process the raw data, with reads discarded if the reads contained adapters or uncalled bases, had a mean Phred below 15, or lacked an exact constant-primer or identifier match. High-quality paired reads were merged using COPE v1.2.5, and each unique nucleotide sequence was defined as a clonotype. MiTCR v1.1 was used to align clonotypes to the IMGT TRBV, TRBD and TRBJ reference segments. The analysis was restricted to V-J combinations with a frequency above 0.0001, which together covered over 99% of the repertoires. The TCS score was defined as the ratio of F50 (clonal expansion) to E x V (chaos), calculated using BLOSUM62-based TCRdist between CDR3 peptides within each V-J. Welch's t-statistics and random forest reduced 500 to 650 V-J features to 13, which were used in a naive Bayes classifier (R e1071). Using fastp at Q25 and MiXCR, TCRdb reprocessed the public reads and kept productive beta chains. A single entry per CDR3 protein holds the most common genes and DNA from its merged rows. The V and J calls were determined by TCRdb, not by the authors. The sample table shows fewer than 350,000 distinct CDR3 sequences, and about 14% are seen once. Together, the top ten hold almost 8% of the sample.

The V and J ends are trimmed by 4 bases and 4 bases, leaving 14 bases between them. CDR1 and CDR2 are drawn from the germline V gene (reference sequence): SEHNR, FQNEAQ. From the cysteine up to the phenylalanine, the CDR3 has a length of 14 residues. This entry keeps only the CDR3 DNA: 42 bases, framed from base 1. Hyperthyroidism patients were newly diagnosed, with disease duration under 2 months, and aged 18 to 65 years. Patients with uncontrolled infections, other autoimmune diseases, pregnancy or lactation were excluded. Diagnoses were based on clinical symptoms, serum thyroxine and TRAb, thyroid ultrasound and orbital computed tomography. Blood from progressor patients was collected at the time of first diagnosis with hyperthyroidism, before any ophthalmopathy symptoms had appeared. PBMCs were separated from roughly 9.3 ml of fresh peripheral blood using Ficoll-Paque density gradient centrifugation. Patients classed as progressors first received a Graves' hyperthyroidism diagnosis and then went on to develop ophthalmopathy during follow-up. Total RNA was extracted using Trizol reagent, and RNA quality was assessed on an Agilent 2100 Bioanalyzer.

The sequence came from a woman aged 30 to 39 with Graves' hyperthyroidism that later progressed to Graves' ophthalmopathy. In this chain, TRBV7-9 is recombined with TRBJ2-7, with the D gene uncertain. The sequenced material came from blood. The DNA sequence is given as TGTGCCAGCAGCTCCCCTACCGCCAGTTACGAGCAGTACTTC. The resulting protein is CASSSPTASYEQYF.